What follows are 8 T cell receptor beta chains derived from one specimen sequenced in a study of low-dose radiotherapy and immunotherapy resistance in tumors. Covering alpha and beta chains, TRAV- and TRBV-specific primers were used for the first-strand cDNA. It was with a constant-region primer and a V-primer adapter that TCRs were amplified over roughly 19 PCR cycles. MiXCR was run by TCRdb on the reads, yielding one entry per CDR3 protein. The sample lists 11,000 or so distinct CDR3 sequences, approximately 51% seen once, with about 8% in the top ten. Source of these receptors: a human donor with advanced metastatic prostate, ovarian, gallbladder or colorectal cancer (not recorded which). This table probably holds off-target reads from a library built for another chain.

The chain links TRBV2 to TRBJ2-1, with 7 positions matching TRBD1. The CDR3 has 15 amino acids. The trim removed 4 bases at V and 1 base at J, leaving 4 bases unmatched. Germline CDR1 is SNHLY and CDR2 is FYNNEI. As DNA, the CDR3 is TGTGCCAGCAGTGTGAGGGGGCTGTCCTACAATGAGCAGTTCTTC. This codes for CASSVRGLSYNEQFF.

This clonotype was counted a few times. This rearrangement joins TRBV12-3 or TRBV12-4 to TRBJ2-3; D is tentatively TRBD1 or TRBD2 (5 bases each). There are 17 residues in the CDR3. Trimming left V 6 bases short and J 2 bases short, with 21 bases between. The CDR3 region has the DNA TGTGCCAGCAGCTCCATCGGGACGACCAAAGTCACAGATACGCAGTATTTT. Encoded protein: CASSSIGTTKVTDTQYF.

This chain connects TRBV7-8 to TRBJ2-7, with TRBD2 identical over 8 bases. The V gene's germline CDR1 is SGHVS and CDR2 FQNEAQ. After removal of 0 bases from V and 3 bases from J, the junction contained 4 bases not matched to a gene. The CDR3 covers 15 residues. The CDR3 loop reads CASSLAYAGGYEQYF. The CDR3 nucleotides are TGTGCCAGCAGCTTAGCCTATGCGGGAGGCTACGAGCAGTACTTC.

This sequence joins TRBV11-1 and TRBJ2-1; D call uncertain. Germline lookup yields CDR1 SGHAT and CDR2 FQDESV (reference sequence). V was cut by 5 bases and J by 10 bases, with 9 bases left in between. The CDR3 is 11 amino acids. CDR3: CASSHQWEQFF. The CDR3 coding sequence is TGTGCCAGCAGCCACCAGTGGGAGCAGTTCTTC. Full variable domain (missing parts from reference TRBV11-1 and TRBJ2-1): EAEVAQSPRYKITEKSQAVAFWCDPISGHATLYWYRQILGQGPELLVQFQDESVVDDSQLPKDRFSAERLKGVDSTLKIQPAELGDSAMYLCASSHQWEQFFGPGTRLTVL.

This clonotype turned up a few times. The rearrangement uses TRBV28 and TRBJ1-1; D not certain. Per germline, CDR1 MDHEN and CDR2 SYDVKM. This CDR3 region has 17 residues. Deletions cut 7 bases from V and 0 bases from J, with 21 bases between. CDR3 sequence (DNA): TGTGCCAGCACCCGGGGTTCTCGCAGAAACCTGAACACTGAAGCTTTCTTT. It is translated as CASTRGSRRNLNTEAFF.

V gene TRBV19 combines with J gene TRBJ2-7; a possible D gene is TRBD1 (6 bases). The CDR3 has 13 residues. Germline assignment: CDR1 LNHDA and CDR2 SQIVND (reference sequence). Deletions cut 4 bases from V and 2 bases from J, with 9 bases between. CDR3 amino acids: CASSTSGAYEQYF. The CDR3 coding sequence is TGTGCCAGTAGTACGTCAGGGGCCTACGAGCAGTACTTC.

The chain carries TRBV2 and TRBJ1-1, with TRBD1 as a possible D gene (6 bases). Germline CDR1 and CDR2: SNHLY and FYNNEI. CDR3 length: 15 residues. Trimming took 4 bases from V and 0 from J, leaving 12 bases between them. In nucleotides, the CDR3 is TGTGCCAGCAGTGGGGGGGGCACCTTGAACACTGAAGCTTTCTTT. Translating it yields CASSGGGTLNTEAFF.

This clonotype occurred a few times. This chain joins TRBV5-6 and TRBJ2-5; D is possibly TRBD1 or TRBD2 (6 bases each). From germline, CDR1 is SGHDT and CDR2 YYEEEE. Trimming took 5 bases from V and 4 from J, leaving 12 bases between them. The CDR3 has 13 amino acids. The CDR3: CASRYGGGETQYF. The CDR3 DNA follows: TGTGCCAGCAGGTACGGAGGGGGAGAGACCCAGTACTTC.